This TCR beta chain is drawn from a study of T-cell reconstitution after alpha-beta-depleted transplantation in children. This clonotype was seen a few times. CDR3 length: 16 amino acids. V lost 1 base and J 3 bases, leaving 16 bases between the germline ends. Germline V CDR1 and CDR2: SGHTA, FQGNSA. TCRbeta library preparation incorporated unique molecular identifiers. TCRdb processed the PCR reads anew with MiXCR; each CDR3 protein has one entry. The repertoire includes some 460,000 distinct CDR3 sequences, roughly 17% of them detected once, and 25% to 30% sits in the top ten. This chain joins TRBV7-2 and TRBJ2-7; TRBD1 or TRBD2 may be the D gene (6 bases each). This sequence was found in a boy in the first two years of life who had a stem cell transplant for Wiskott-Aldrich syndrome, so the T cells may come from the graft donor. The sample here was PBMCs, mostly from graft donor cells, taken 360 days after TCRalphabeta/CD19-depleted stem cell transplant. The CDR3 protein is CASSLGGTPDYYEQYF. Here the CDR3 DNA reads TGTGCCAGCAGCTTAGGGGGGACACCGGACTACTACGAGCAGTACTTC.